The 17 T cell receptor beta chains reported below all come from one sample, sequenced in a study of identical twins. One entry per CDR3 protein results from TCRdb running MiXCR on the 5' RACE reads. The repertoire holds over 600,000 distinct CDR3 sequences, with less than 25% as singletons. The same specimen was also included in a second study, on T cells expressing NK-cell markers.

The source material was PBMCs. These receptors all stem from a woman under 30 in good health.

This clonotype was seen only a few times. This sequence joins TRBV20-1 and TRBJ2-7; a weak D match, TRBD2 (5 bases). CDR1 and CDR2 (germline): DFQATT, SNEGSKA (reference sequence). This CDR3 contains 16 residues. Trimming removed 3 bases from V and 0 bases from J, with 18 bases in between. The CDR3 region has the DNA TGCAGTGCTAGGGGTGGAGGCAGGATATTCTCCTACGAGCAGTACTTC. Its translation is CSARGGGRIFSYEQYF.

The chain has TRBV4-1 and TRBJ1-2; 8 bases are shared with TRBD1. Per the germline V gene, CDR1 is MGHRA and CDR2 is YSYEKL. With V trimmed by 1 base and J by 6 bases, 4 bases remained unmatched. The CDR3 covers 14 residues. DNA for the CDR3: TGCGCCAGCAGCCAAGTTGTGACAGGGGATGGCTACACCTTC. This translates into CASSQVVTGDGYTF.

Ten or more counts support this clonotype. The chain links TRBV19 to TRBJ2-3, with D uncertain. The CDR3 is made up of 11 amino acids. Trimming took off 6 bases at V and 5 bases at J, with 6 bases between the two ends. CDR1 is LNHDA and CDR2 is SQIVND in the germline V gene (reference sequence). The CDR3: CASRVGDTQYF. In DNA form, the CDR3 reads TGTGCCAGTAGGGTGGGAGATACGCAGTATTTT.

The sample holds a few counts of this clonotype. The chain recombines TRBV15 with TRBJ2-7; D ambiguous. The CDR3 loop spans 14 amino acids. Germline CDR1 LNHNV, CDR2 YYDKDF (reference sequence). Trimming took off 5 bases at V and 2 bases at J, with 13 bases between the two ends. The CDR3 loop is CATSQPSNPYEQYF. Here the CDR3 DNA reads TGTGCCACCAGCCAACCCAGTAATCCCTACGAGCAGTACTTC.

This clonotype was counted ten times or more. J is TRBJ2-3 and V is TRBV7-9, with D uncertain. V dropped 4 bases and J dropped 3 bases, with 14 bases sitting between them. CDR1 and CDR2 (germline): SEHNR, FQNEAQ (reference sequence). CDR3 length: 15 amino acids. In nucleotides, the CDR3 is TGTGCCAGCAGCTGGACCTCTACCTTAACAGATACGCAGTATTTT. Its translation is CASSWTSTLTDTQYF.

The V and J genes are TRBV6-1 and TRBJ2-7; D is uncertain. V was clipped by 4 bases and J by 6 bases, with 7 bases between them. The CDR3 is made up of 11 amino acids. Germline values: CDR1 MNHNS, CDR2 SASEGT. The CDR3 loop is CASSVVVEQYF. The CDR3 DNA reads as TGTGCCAGCAGTGTAGTAGTCGAGCAGTACTTC.

This clonotype appeared once. The chain joins TRBV7-9 to TRBJ2-7; 10 bases fit TRBD1. The CDR3 is made up of 13 amino acids. V gave up 5 bases and J gave up 6 bases; unmatched junction bases: 4. Germline V lookup: CDR1 SEHNR, CDR2 FQNEAQ (reference sequence). The CDR3 DNA follows: TGTGCCAGCAGCCAGGACAGGGGGGGCGAGCAGTACTTC. This gives the protein CASSQDRGGEQYF.

This chain uses TRBV6-5 with TRBJ2-2, with D tentatively TRBD1 (5 bases). The V gene lost 3 bases and the J gene lost 2 bases, with 10 bases spanning the gap. The CDR3 extends over 15 amino acids. Germline-derived CDR1 and CDR2 are MNHEY and SVGAGI. The CDR3 sequence: CASSYRQGNTGELFF. CDR3 sequence (DNA): TGTGCCAGCAGTTATAGGCAGGGCAACACCGGGGAGCTGTTTTTT.

Only a few counts were recorded for this clonotype. The chain joins TRBV7-8 to TRBJ2-1, with no clear D. With 5 bases removed from V and 9 bases from J, the gap between germline ends came to 14 bases. The CDR3 consists of 13 residues. CDR1 and CDR2 (germline): SGHVS, FQNEAQ. The CDR3 DNA follows: TGTGCCAGCAGCGAAGACATCCGCGCTGAGCAGTTCTTC. Amino acid sequence: CASSEDIRAEQFF.

The chain recombines TRBV5-8 with TRBJ2-7, with D possibly being TRBD1 (5 bases). Germline V gene lookup returns CDR1 SGHTS and CDR2 YDEGEE. The CDR3 consists of 13 residues. Deletions cut 4 bases from V and 3 bases from J, with 11 bases between. The CDR3 sequence is CASSEPDSYEQYF. The CDR3, as DNA: TGTGCCAGCAGCGAACCCGACAGCTACGAGCAGTACTTC.

This clonotype was found a few times. The chain employs TRBV5-1 and TRBJ1-2, with a tentative D call TRBD1 (6 bases). The CDR3 runs to 13 residues. CDR1 is SGHRS and CDR2 is YFSETQ in the germline V gene. Trimming removed 0 bases from V and 4 bases from J, with 7 bases in between. The CDR3 protein is CASSLEGGYGYTF. The CDR3 coding sequence is TGCGCCAGCAGCTTGGAGGGGGGCTATGGCTACACCTTC.

The rearrangement joins TRBV12-3 or TRBV12-4 to TRBJ2-2; 7 bases line up with TRBD1. Losses at the gene ends were 6 bases for V and 5 bases for J; bases not matched to a gene: 12. The CDR3 extends over 16 amino acids. The CDR3 sequence: CASRPLTTGETGELFF. In DNA form, the CDR3 reads TGTGCCAGCAGGCCGCTCACTACAGGGGAGACCGGGGAGCTGTTTTTT.

The chain combines TRBV9 with TRBJ2-1; TRBD2 matches at 10 bases. This CDR3 has 17 amino acids. V was clipped by 0 bases and J by 7 bases; unmatched bases: 10. CDR1 is SGDLS, CDR2 YYNGEE, per germline. The CDR3, as DNA: TGTGCCAGCAGCGTAGTCCCAGCGGGGGGGCCGAATAATGAGCAGTTCTTC. Translation: CASSVVPAGGPNNEQFF.

The chain has TRBV12-3 or TRBV12-4 and TRBJ2-2, with 15 bases matching TRBD2. The CDR3 sequence is 17 residues long. Trimming cost V 2 bases and J 5 bases; bases outside gene matches: 3. The CDR3 here is CASSLRGTSGRTGELFF. The CDR3 nucleotides are TGTGCCAGCAGTTTAAGGGGGACTAGCGGGAGGACCGGGGAGCTGTTTTTT.

This clonotype occurred a few times. The chain combines TRBV29-1 with TRBJ1-5, with a tentative D call TRBD1 (5 bases). Germline lookup yields CDR1 SQVTM and CDR2 ANQGSEA. This CDR3 region has 13 residues. Trimming took off 3 bases at V and 4 bases at J, with 10 bases between the two ends. The CDR3 sequence: CSVEGGPNQPQHF. CDR3 DNA sequence: TGCAGCGTTGAGGGGGGACCGAATCAGCCCCAGCATTTT.

This clonotype showed up many times. The chain links TRBV5-1 to TRBJ2-3; D is unresolved. CDR1 is SGHRS and CDR2 is YFSETQ in the germline V gene. Trimming took 5 bases from V and 6 from J, leaving 13 bases between them. CDR3 length equals 13 residues. The CDR3 spells CASRGTDLDTQYF. The DNA for the CDR3 is TGCGCCAGCAGGGGCACAGACCTTGATACGCAGTATTTT. The entire variable domain, with the rest obtained from reference TRBV5-1 and TRBJ2-3, is as follows: KAGVTQTPRYLIKTRGQQVTLSCSPISGHRSVSWYQQTPGQGLQFLFEYFSETQRNKGNFPGRFSGRQFSNSRSEMNVSTLELGDSALYLCASRGTDLDTQYFGPGTRLTVL.

This clonotype was counted only a few times. The J gene is TRBJ2-5, the V gene TRBV20-1; TRBD2 matches 14 bases. Germline V gives CDR1 DFQATT, CDR2 SNEGSKA (reference sequence). The CDR3 is 16 amino acids. Trimming cost V 3 bases and J 4 bases; bases outside gene matches: 7. Here the CDR3 reads CSARRGLAGGGETQYF. The CDR3 region has the DNA TGCAGTGCTAGGAGAGGACTAGCGGGGGGTGGAGAGACCCAGTACTTC.